This T cell receptor beta chain was documented in a study of blood T cell repertoires in COVID-19. Study context: The origin of the acute and convalescent COVID-19 samples was the United States, Italy and Spain.

Assay used: immunoSEQ multiplex PCR; TCRdb lists only in-frame clones, some missing. The sample includes 65,000 to 85,000 clones, 60% to 75% of them seen just once. Germline V gene lookup returns CDR1 SGHNT and CDR2 YYREEE (reference sequence). The CDR3 totals 13 residues. V was trimmed by 0 bases and J by 4 bases, leaving 4 bases between them. A note on this clone: Other DNA sequences in the sample encode the same CDR3.

The sequence was obtained from a man aged 50 or older with active or convalescent COVID-19. The chain is built from TRBV5-4 and TRBJ2-2; D remains ambiguous. What was sequenced was peripheral blood. The CDR3 region is CASSLAGTGELFF. DNA of the CDR3: TGTGCCAGCAGCTTGGCCGGCACCGGGGAGCTGTTTTTT. The full variable domain, rest sourced from reference TRBV5-4 and TRBJ2-2, is ETGVTQSPTHLIKTRGQQVTLRCSSQSGHNTVSWYQQALGQGPQFIFQYYREEENGRGNFPPRFSGLQFPNYSSELNVNALELDDSALYLCASSLAGTGELFFGEGSRLTVL.